A selection of T cell receptor beta chains follows, all from one sample in a study of T cell repertoires in cytomegalovirus infection. In TCRdb, the reads were re-called with MiXCR into one record per CDR3 protein. Found here are 150,000 to 200,000 distinct CDR3 sequences, about a tenth of them singletons; the top ten hold roughly 5.1%. Sequenced sample: PBMCs. These receptors all stem from a human donor in good health (CMV status not recorded). Some clones in this sample may be carry-over from other donors' samples. The CDR3 runs from the conserved cysteine through the conserved F or W. The D gene is left open where the match is weak. Not all rows give a size; the values are once, few, many and, for expanded clones, a class.

d_gene: TRBD2; j_gene: TRBJ2-1; abundance: many; v_gene: TRBV6-1; CDR3aa: CASSEGLAEYNEQFF; CDR3nt: TGTGCCAGCAGTGAGGGACTAGCGGAATACAATGAGCAGTTCTTC
d_gene: TRBD1; j_gene: TRBJ1-2; abundance: many; v_gene: TRBV4-3; CDR3aa: CASTQAIFSGTGKVDGYTF; CDR3nt: TGCGCCAGCACCCAAGCCATCTTCTCCGGGACAGGGAAGGTGGATGGCTACACCTTC
d_gene: TRBD2; j_gene: TRBJ2-2; abundance: many; v_gene: TRBV7-8; CDR3aa: CASSPRTSENTGELFF; CDR3nt: TGTGCCAGCAGCCCAAGGACTAGCGAGAACACCGGGGAGCTGTTTTTT
d_gene: NA; j_gene: TRBJ2-1; abundance: many; v_gene: TRBV7-2; CDR3aa: CASSVVLVGNEQFF; CDR3nt: TGTGCCAGCAGCGTAGTACTAGTCGGCAATGAGCAGTTCTTC
d_gene: TRBD2; j_gene: TRBJ2-2; abundance: few; v_gene: TRBV11-2; CDR3aa: CASSLTPGLARAGELFF; CDR3nt: TGTGCCAGCAGCCTCACGCCGGGACTAGCGAGGGCCGGGGAGCTGTTTTTT
d_gene: NA; j_gene: TRBJ2-7; abundance: few; v_gene: TRBV20-1; CDR3aa: CSAEQGAHEQYF; CDR3nt: TGCAGTGCTGAACAGGGCGCCCACGAGCAGTACTTC
d_gene: NA; j_gene: TRBJ2-3; abundance: many; v_gene: TRBV7-2; CDR3aa: CASSFKRSRADTQYF; CDR3nt: TGTGCCAGCAGCTTCAAGAGAAGTAGGGCAGATACGCAGTATTTT
d_gene: NA; j_gene: TRBJ1-6; abundance: many; v_gene: TRBV7-2; CDR3aa: CASSPPGDTGPLHF; CDR3nt: TGTGCCAGCAGCCCCCCCGGGGACACCGGCCCCCTCCACTTT
d_gene: NA; j_gene: TRBJ2-1; abundance: few; v_gene: TRBV6-5; CDR3aa: CASGQSRTGEQFF; CDR3nt: TGTGCCAGCGGACAATCCCGGACGGGGGAGCAGTTCTTC
d_gene: NA; j_gene: TRBJ1-1; abundance: many; v_gene: TRBV29-1; CDR3aa: CSGSRWGGNTEAFF; CDR3nt: TGCAGCGGAAGTAGGTGGGGGGGGAACACTGAAGCTTTCTTT
d_gene: TRBD1; j_gene: TRBJ1-3; abundance: few; v_gene: TRBV28; CDR3aa: CASSLSYRGRISSGNTIYF; CDR3nt: TGTGCCAGCAGTTTAAGCTACAGGGGGCGCATAAGTTCTGGAAACACCATATATTTT
d_gene: NA; j_gene: TRBJ2-7; abundance: many; v_gene: TRBV6-6; CDR3aa: CASSYSFRDTIYPSYEQYF; CDR3nt: TGTGCCAGCAGTTACTCGTTCCGGGACACAATTTACCCCTCCTACGAGCAGTACTTC
d_gene: TRBD2; j_gene: TRBJ2-1; abundance: few; v_gene: TRBV7-9; CDR3aa: CASSPPGTSGYNEQFF; CDR3nt: TGTGCCAGCAGCCCGCCCGGGACTAGCGGGTACAATGAGCAGTTCTTC
d_gene: NA; j_gene: TRBJ2-3; abundance: many; v_gene: TRBV7-6; CDR3aa: CASSLGTGSSTDTQYF; CDR3nt: TGTGCCAGCAGCTTAGGAACAGGATCTAGCACAGATACGCAGTATTTT
d_gene: TRBD2; j_gene: TRBJ2-1; abundance: many; v_gene: TRBV12-3/TRBV12-4; CDR3aa: CASSYSQRGGYNEQFF; CDR3nt: TGTGCCAGCAGCTATAGCCAGCGGGGGGGCTACAATGAGCAGTTCTTC
d_gene: NA; j_gene: TRBJ1-3; abundance: few; v_gene: TRBV5-1; CDR3aa: CASSPQTGSGNTIYF; CDR3nt: TGCGCCAGCAGCCCCCAGACAGGCTCTGGAAACACCATATATTTT
d_gene: TRBD2; j_gene: TRBJ2-2; abundance: NA; v_gene: TRBV6-2/TRBV6-3; CDR3aa: CASRYGLSGVNTGELFF; CDR3nt: TGTGCCAGCAGATACGGCCTGAGCGGGGTAAACACCGGGGAGCTGTTTTTT
d_gene: NA; j_gene: TRBJ2-2; abundance: many; v_gene: TRBV28; CDR3aa: CASSSAQGPTGELFF; CDR3nt: TGTGCCAGCAGTTCAGCTCAGGGACCTACCGGGGAGCTGTTTTTT
d_gene: NA; j_gene: TRBJ1-2; abundance: few; v_gene: TRBV2; CDR3aa: CASSEARSLYGYTF; CDR3nt: TGTGCCAGCAGTGAAGCCCGTAGTCTCTATGGCTACACCTTC
d_gene: NA; j_gene: TRBJ1-2; abundance: many; v_gene: TRBV11-2; CDR3aa: CASSSQRYGYTF; CDR3nt: TGTGCCAGCAGCTCTCAAAGATATGGCTACACCTTC
d_gene: NA; j_gene: TRBJ1-4; abundance: many; v_gene: TRBV6-1; CDR3aa: CASSETIGATNEKLFF; CDR3nt: TGTGCCAGCAGTGAAACCATCGGGGCAACTAATGAAAAACTGTTTTTT
d_gene: NA; j_gene: TRBJ2-1; abundance: NA; v_gene: TRBV29-1; CDR3aa: CSVPVGNEQFF; CDR3nt: TGCAGCGTCCCCGTCGGAAATGAGCAGTTCTTC